This T cell receptor (beta chain) was observed in a study of blood T cell repertoires in COVID-19. Overall study context: Donors in the United States, Italy and Spain gave samples during acute or convalescent COVID-19. The analysed material was cDNA or gDNA that came from T cells, B-cell-depleted T cells, or PBMCs.

Per the study methods: Reference gene primer amplification yielded estimated nucleated cell counts. Produced via immunoSEQ multiplex PCR; TCRdb's table is partial and in-frame only. V, J and clone size were drawn from that table, and D and trimming were deduced from the DNA. The table lists about 150,000 clones, more than 65% of them singletons, with roughly 6.8% in the top ten. Trimming removed 2 bases from V and 0 bases from J, with 2 bases in between. CDR3 length: 13 amino acids. What was sequenced was peripheral blood. The TCR sequence derives from a woman in her fifties or sixties in a cohort sampled during active or convalescent COVID-19. The genes are TRBV12-3 or TRBV12-4 and TRBJ1-5; D ambiguous. CDR3 bases: TGTGCCAGCAGTTTATATAGCAATCAGCCCCAGCATTTT. Translation gives CASSLYSNQPQHF.